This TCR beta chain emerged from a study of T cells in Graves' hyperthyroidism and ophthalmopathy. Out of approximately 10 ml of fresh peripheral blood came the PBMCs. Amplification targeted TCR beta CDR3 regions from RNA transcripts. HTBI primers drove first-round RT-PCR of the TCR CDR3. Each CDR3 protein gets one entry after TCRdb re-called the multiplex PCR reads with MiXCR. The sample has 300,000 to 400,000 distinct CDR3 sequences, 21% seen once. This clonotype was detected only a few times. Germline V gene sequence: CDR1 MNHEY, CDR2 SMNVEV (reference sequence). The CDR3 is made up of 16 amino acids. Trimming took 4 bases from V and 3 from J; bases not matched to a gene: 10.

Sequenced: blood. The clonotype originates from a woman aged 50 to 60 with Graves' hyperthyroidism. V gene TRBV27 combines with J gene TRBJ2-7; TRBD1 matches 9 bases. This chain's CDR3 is CASSSSRGTGLYEQYF. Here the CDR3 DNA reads TGTGCCAGCAGTTCCTCTCGAGGGACAGGGCTCTACGAGCAGTACTTC.